This T cell receptor beta chain originates from a study of cytomegalovirus exposure and HLA in healthy donors. Overall study results and limits: The authors considered a cluster of highly shared sequence variants likely to be a sequencing artifact. Most CMV-associated TCR beta chains appeared HLA-restricted in a later analysis.

This clone was seen only a few times. No antigen is known for it. The CDR3 has 16 residues. Trimming shortened V by 8 bases and J by 7 bases, and 26 bases separated the two germline ends. Germline lookup yields CDR1 SGHNT and CDR2 YENEEA. The PCR contained 60 Vbeta and 13 Jbeta primers. Some clones are missing from TCRdb's copy, which holds only in-frame ones; the method was immunoSEQ multiplex PCR. The table has 130,000 to 150,000 clones, roughly 79% seen once. This clonotype was obtained from a woman aged 40 to 50 in good health and CMV-seropositive. Sequencing was done on a sample of PBMCs. The rearrangement links TRBV11-3 to TRBJ1-2; D gene uncertain. DNA for the CDR3: TGTGCCAGCCCCTATCCCCGCCGTGCGGGATGGGTTGGCTACACCTTC. Amino acid sequence: CASPYPRRAGWVGYTF.